The 27 T cell receptor beta chains presented below share a single source sample, sequenced in a study of blood T cell repertoires in COVID-19 (dated by TCRdb to about 2020). Receptors were amplified or captured by the immunoSEQ multiplex PCR assay. The clones in this table, taken by TCRdb from immuneACCESS, are in-frame only. Not every clone is retained; where verified, under half of the shortfall comes from an unresolved V gene, and the cause of the rest is unknown. The sample table holds roughly 100,000 clones, of which approximately 80% were seen once. The ten top clones hold about 6.5% of the sample. The sample comprised peripheral blood. The receptors shown here come from a man in his sixties or seventies with acute or convalescent COVID-19.

This clone was counted a few times. V gene TRBV3-1 (or the pseudogene TRBV3-2) combines with J gene TRBJ1-6; TRBD1 aligns across 7 bases. There are 13 residues in the CDR3. Germline loops: CDR1 LGHDT, CDR2 YNNKEL (reference sequence). V dropped 2 bases and J dropped 8; count of bases not matched to a gene: 0. DNA for the CDR3: TGTGCCAGCAGCCAACAGGGGGATTCACCCCTCCACTTT. This sequence encodes CASSQQGDSPLHF.

The chain links TRBV5-6 to TRBJ2-3, with D possibly matching TRBD1 (6 bases). Trimming removed 0 bases at V and 1 base at J, with 12 bases between. The length of the CDR3 is 16 residues. Germline values: CDR1 SGHDT, CDR2 YYEEEE. The CDR3 DNA sequence: TGTGCCAGCAGCTTGGCCCGCAGGGGTGGCACAGATACGCAGTATTTT. Translated, it gives CASSLARRGGTDTQYF.

The genes are TRBV11-3 and TRBJ2-3, with 9 bases fitting TRBD1. Trimming cost V 3 bases and J 5 bases; bases outside gene matches: 3. The CDR3 sequence is 14 residues long. Germline-derived CDR1 and CDR2 are SGHNT and YENEEA. Written as DNA, the CDR3 is TGTGCCAGCAGCTTGGACAGGGGATTAGATACGCAGTATTTT. Protein product: CASSLDRGLDTQYF.

The rearrangement joins TRBV6-5 to TRBJ2-2; 10 nucleotides agree with TRBD2. There are 14 residues in the CDR3. V shed 5 bases and J 5 bases; nucleotides not matched to a gene: 2. Germline assignment: CDR1 MNHEY and CDR2 SVGAGI. CDR3 sequence: CASSPSGSTGELFF. CDR3 DNA: TGTGCCAGCAGTCCTAGCGGGAGTACCGGGGAGCTGTTTTTT.

The gene calls are TRBV6-5 and TRBJ1-5, with D unclear. Deletions cut 0 bases from V and 5 bases from J, with 8 bases between. The germline V gene encodes CDR1 MNHEY and CDR2 SVGAGI. The CDR3 loop spans 14 amino acids. The DNA for the CDR3 is TGTGCCAGCAGTTACTCTCGGGTGGATCAGCCCCAGCATTTT. Protein product: CASSYSRVDQPQHF.

The CDR3 DNA reads TGCGCCAGCAGGGGGGGGTTTACGCAGTATTTT. This gives the protein CASRGGFTQYF. The chain joins TRBV10-2 to TRBJ2-3, with TRBD2 matching 7 bases. The CDR3 covers 11 residues. Looked up from germline, CDR1 is WSHSY and CDR2 is SAAADI. Trimming removed 6 bases from V and 8 bases from J; junction bases left unmatched: 2.

The rearrangement links TRBV7-2 to TRBJ1-1; D not resolved. The CDR3 covers 15 residues. Looked up from germline, CDR1 is SGHTA and CDR2 is FQGNSA. V was shortened by 0 bases and J by 1 base, with 9 bases between the two germline ends. The CDR3 reads CASSLAQPGNTEAFF. For the CDR3, the DNA is TGTGCCAGCAGCTTAGCCCAGCCAGGGAACACTGAAGCTTTCTTT.

This clone was observed once. The CDR3 coding sequence is TGTGCCAGCAGGCCGGGACAGGGCGGACAGCCCCAGCATTTT. Protein product: CASRPGQGGQPQHF. This chain links TRBV2 with TRBJ1-5; 9 bases agree with TRBD1. Trimming removed 6 bases from V and 7 bases from J; junction bases left unmatched: 7. Germline assignment: CDR1 SNHLY and CDR2 FYNNEI. The CDR3 loop spans 14 amino acids.

The chain joins TRBV25-1 to TRBJ2-5; 10 bases fit TRBD2. Unmatched junction bases numbered 7, after V lost 4 bases and J lost 2 bases. Germline CDR1 reads MGHDK; CDR2 reads SYGVNS. The CDR3 is made up of 16 amino acids. The CDR3 bases are TGTGCCAGCAGTGCCGCACTAGCGGGGATACAAGAGACCCAGTACTTC. This codes for CASSAALAGIQETQYF.

This sequence joins TRBV28 and TRBJ2-7, with 9 positions matching TRBD1. The V gene's germline CDR1 is MDHEN and CDR2 SYDVKM. Trimming at V came to 7 bases and at J to 2 bases, leaving 12 bases not matched to a gene. The CDR3 spans 16 residues. The CDR3 sequence: CASTPRGTGWTYEQYV. Here the CDR3 DNA reads TGTGCCAGCACTCCCAGAGGGACAGGGTGGACCTACGAGCAGTACGTC.

The J gene is TRBJ2-1, the V gene TRBV11-2; D is perhaps TRBD1 (6 bases). From germline, CDR1 is SGHAT and CDR2 FQNNGV. This CDR3 is 14 amino acids long. The V and J ends lost 3 bases and 7 bases respectively, with 13 bases between them. CDR3 residues: CASSFLGAPNEQFF. DNA of the CDR3: TGTGCCAGCAGCTTCCTGGGGGCGCCAAATGAGCAGTTCTTC.

V usage is TRBV19 and J usage is TRBJ2-5; TRBD1 is a possible D gene (7 bases). The CDR3 runs 15 residues. CDR1 LNHDA and CDR2 SQIVND come from the germline V gene (reference sequence). V shed 0 bases and J shed 4 bases, with 12 bases lying between them. This CDR3 is CASSIEQGRGETQYF. Written as DNA, the CDR3 is TGTGCCAGTAGTATAGAACAGGGGCGGGGAGAGACCCAGTACTTC.

This chain connects TRBV19 to TRBJ1-5, with D maybe TRBD1 (5 bases). CDR3 length equals 15 residues. Per the germline V gene, CDR1 is LNHDA and CDR2 is SQIVND (reference sequence). V lost 5 bases to trimming and J lost 5 bases, with 16 bases between them. The CDR3: CASSSPAGGHQPQHF. CDR3 coding DNA: TGTGCCAGTAGTTCCCCCGCGGGGGGACATCAGCCCCAGCATTTT.

The chain joins TRBV7-2 to TRBJ2-3, with TRBD1 identical over 9 bases. Germline lookup yields CDR1 SGHTA and CDR2 FQGNSA. The CDR3 totals 18 residues. The V segment lost 1 base and the J segment 4 bases; nucleotides outside the gene matches: 12. This chain's CDR3 is CASSLEIFGQGYADTQYF. The CDR3 region has the DNA TGTGCCAGCAGCTTAGAAATATTCGGACAGGGGTACGCAGATACGCAGTATTTT.

In its sample, this clone was seen a few times. This chain joins TRBV5-1 and TRBJ2-3, with 12 nucleotides matching TRBD2. This CDR3 contains 18 residues. The V segment lost 5 bases and the J segment 6 bases; nucleotides outside the gene matches: 16. Germline CDR1 is SGHRS and CDR2 is YFSETQ. The CDR3 region is CASRAGTSGLTTLDTQYF. The CDR3 nucleotides are TGCGCCAGCAGGGCCGGGACTAGCGGGTTAACCACATTGGATACGCAGTATTTT.

A single count supports this clone. The CDR3 is CASRSGQASLTEAFF. CDR3 bases: TGTGCCAGCAGGTCGGGACAGGCTTCACTTACTGAAGCTTTCTTT. J is TRBJ1-1 and V is TRBV25-1; TRBD1 agrees at 8 bases. Germline assignment: CDR1 MGHDK and CDR2 SYGVNS. Trimming took 6 bases from V and 5 from J; bases not matched to a gene: 11. The CDR3 totals 15 residues. The full variable domain, its missing parts supplied by reference TRBV25-1 and TRBJ1-1, is EADIYQTPRYLVIGTGKKITLECSQTMGHDKMYWYQQDPGMELHLIHYSYGVNSTEKGDLSSESTVSRIRTEHFPLTLESARPSHTSQYLCASRSGQASLTEAFFGQGTRLTVV.

V gene TRBV30 combines with J gene TRBJ1-1, with D unresolved. This CDR3 comprises 13 residues. Trimming stripped 0 bases from V and 3 bases from J, with 8 bases between. The germline V gene encodes CDR1 GTSNPN and CDR2 SVGIG (reference sequence). The CDR3 nucleotides are TGTGCCTGGAGTGTACTATTTGACACTGAAGCTTTCTTT. Encoded protein: CAWSVLFDTEAFF.

This clone was counted at least ten times. The chain recombines TRBV10-1 with TRBJ2-1, with 8 bases aligning to TRBD2. Trimming took 0 bases from V and 6 from J; bases not matched to a gene: 7. The germline V gene has CDR1 WNHNN and CDR2 SYGVQD (reference sequence). The CDR3 spans 16 residues. DNA of the CDR3: TGCGCCAGCAGTGAGTCGGGAAGCGGGGGACGCAATGAGCAGTTCTTC. Translation: CASSESGSGGRNEQFF.

This chain joins TRBV4-1 and TRBJ2-1; maybe TRBD1 (6 bases). The CDR3 has 12 residues. Germline CDR1 reads MGHRA; CDR2 reads YSYEKL. V was pared by 6 bases and J by 8 bases, with 11 bases between. CDR3 nucleotides: TGCGCCAGCAGTCACGAGGGGGATGAGCAGTTCTTC. Encoded protein: CASSHEGDEQFF.

The gene calls are TRBV15 and TRBJ2-5; possible D gene TRBD1, 5 bases. Trimming took 0 bases from V and 1 from J, leaving 9 bases between them. This CDR3 has 15 amino acids. Germline CDR1 and CDR2: LNHNV and YYDKDF (reference sequence). Here the CDR3 DNA reads TGTGCCACCAGCAGAGATCCGACAGCCCAAGAGACCCAGTACTTC. It yields the protein CATSRDPTAQETQYF.

The chain joins TRBV12-5 to TRBJ2-1; possible D gene TRBD2, 6 bases. Germline lookup yields CDR1 LGHNT and CDR2 FRNRAP. CDR3 length: 15 residues. Trimming removed 6 bases at V and 4 bases at J, with 16 bases between. The CDR3 region has the DNA TGTGCTAGTGGGGTCGGGACTGCGGGATACAATGAGCAGTTCTTC. It is translated as CASGVGTAGYNEQFF.

This clone was seen just once. This rearrangement joins TRBV14 to TRBJ1-1, with no clear D. Germline CDR1 reads SGHDN; CDR2 reads FVKESK. CDR3 length: 15 amino acids. V dropped 0 bases and J dropped 1 base, with 9 bases sitting between them. The CDR3 DNA sequence: TGTGCCAGCAGCCAAGATCTTGCCAGGAACACTGAAGCTTTCTTT. Translating it yields CASSQDLARNTEAFF.

The V and J genes are TRBV5-1 and TRBJ2-3, with D possibly matching TRBD1 (6 bases). The CDR3 runs to 12 residues. CDR1 is SGHRS and CDR2 is YFSETQ in the germline V gene. The germline V and J ends were trimmed by 0 bases and 9 bases, with 8 bases remaining between them. CDR3 sequence reads: CASSLDRATQYF. CDR3 sequence (DNA): TGCGCCAGCAGCTTGGACAGGGCAACGCAGTATTTT.

The chain links TRBV30 to TRBJ1-1; 11 bases line up with TRBD1. From germline, CDR1 is GTSNPN and CDR2 SVGIG (reference sequence). The CDR3 has 13 residues. V lost 4 bases, J lost 8 bases, and 6 bases stayed unmatched. The CDR3: CAWTRTGGVEAFF. The CDR3 DNA reads TGTGCCTGGACCAGGACAGGGGGCGTCGAAGCTTTCTTT.

This rearrangement joins TRBV19 to TRBJ2-7; TRBD2 matches at 10 bases. This CDR3 contains 14 residues. Trimming at V came to 5 bases and at J to 5 bases, leaving 6 bases not matched to a gene. Germline V gene sequence: CDR1 LNHDA, CDR2 SQIVND (reference sequence). The CDR3 loop reads CASSEAGTSDEQYF. DNA for the CDR3: TGTGCCAGTAGTGAAGCCGGGACTAGCGACGAGCAGTACTTC.

This clone was seen only a few times. The chain uses TRBV19 and TRBJ1-2; weak D call: TRBD1 (6 bases). V lost 8 bases and J 5 bases, leaving 9 bases between the germline ends. Germline CDR1 reads LNHDA; CDR2 reads SQIVND (reference sequence). The CDR3 extends over 11 amino acids. CDR3 sequence reads: CASGQGYGYTF. The DNA for the CDR3 is TGTGCCAGTGGCCAGGGGTATGGCTACACCTTC.

The chain combines TRBV19 with TRBJ1-2, with a tentative D call TRBD1 (6 bases). CDR1 and CDR2 (germline): LNHDA, SQIVND (reference sequence). This CDR3 contains 16 residues. Trimming pared 0 bases from V and 3 bases from J, leaving 14 bases between. CDR3 bases: TGTGCCAGTAGTATAGATCGCTTCGGGGGGCACTATGGCTACACCTTC. It specifies CASSIDRFGGHYGYTF.